This TCR beta chain is from a study of cytomegalovirus exposure and HLA in healthy donors. Background on the study: Of around 400 genotyped donors, roughly 76% grouped in the Caucasian-associated ancestry cluster.

The V gene lost 6 bases and the J gene lost 0 bases, with 21 bases spanning the gap. The CDR3 sequence is 19 residues long. Germline assignment: CDR1 LNHDA and CDR2 SQIVND (reference sequence). Broader study findings: Data from an earlier analysis indicated that most TCR beta V segments were productive either about 90% or about 30% of the time. Most subjects' HLA-A and HLA-B alleles were reportedly predicted from TCR beta sequences.

In regard to this clone: What it binds is not known.

The PCR was carried out with 60 Vbeta primers and 13 Jbeta primers. In the original processing: In a later analysis, of 79 million or so unique beta chains, about 11 million appeared in at least two donors. Libraries were prepared by immunoSEQ multiplex PCR; TCRdb keeps only in-frame clonotypes and omits some of them. V, J and clone size are taken as reported in that table, and D and trimming were inferred from the DNA itself. The table records about 54,000 clones, 78% of them present only once. The receptor was isolated from a female donor in good health and CMV-seronegative. The sample was PBMCs. V gene TRBV19 combines with J gene TRBJ1-6; a possible D gene is TRBD1 (6 bases). This CDR3 is CASSDSWTAESSYNSPLHF. DNA of the CDR3: TGTGCCAGTAGCGACTCGTGGACAGCAGAGAGCTCCTATAATTCACCCCTCCACTTT.